This TCR beta chain was profiled in a study of blood T cells in healthy people across ages. Sample-barcoded 5' priming and a J-beta primer mix drove a second PCR of about 7 to 12 cycles. In TCRdb, the 5' RACE reads were re-called with MiXCR into one record per CDR3 protein. The data show about 2 million distinct CDR3 sequences, around 48% seen once. Trimming cost V 0 bases and J 5 bases, with 10 bases left between them. Germline CDR1 and CDR2: MGHRA and YSYEKL. The CDR3 totals 14 residues. Donation came from healthy Caucasian individuals in Russia who were aged 6 to 90. The extraction recovered at least 6 micrograms of total RNA per sample.

Sequencing was carried out using blood. The receptor comes from a woman aged 40 to 50 in good health. This chain links TRBV4-1 with TRBJ2-5, with a tentative D call TRBD1 (5 bases). This CDR3 reads CASSQDETVETQYF. The CDR3 DNA reads as TGCGCCAGCAGCCAAGATGAGACAGTCGAGACCCAGTACTTC.